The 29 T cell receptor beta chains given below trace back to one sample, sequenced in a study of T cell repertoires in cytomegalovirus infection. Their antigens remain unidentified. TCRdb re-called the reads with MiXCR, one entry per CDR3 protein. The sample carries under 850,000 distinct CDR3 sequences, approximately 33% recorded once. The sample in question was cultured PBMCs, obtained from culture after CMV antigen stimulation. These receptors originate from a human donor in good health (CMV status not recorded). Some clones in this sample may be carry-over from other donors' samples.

The CDR3 nucleotides read TGTGCCAGCAGCCAGATCAGAGGATTTAGCGGGAGATCCGACAATGAGCAGTTCTTC. Its translation is CASSQIRGFSGRSDNEQFF. V gene TRBV14 combines with J gene TRBJ2-1, with 9 positions matching TRBD2. CDR1 and CDR2 from the germline V gene are SGHDN and FVKESK. The length of the CDR3 is 19 residues. Trimming removed 3 bases from V and 5 bases from J; junction bases left unmatched: 17.

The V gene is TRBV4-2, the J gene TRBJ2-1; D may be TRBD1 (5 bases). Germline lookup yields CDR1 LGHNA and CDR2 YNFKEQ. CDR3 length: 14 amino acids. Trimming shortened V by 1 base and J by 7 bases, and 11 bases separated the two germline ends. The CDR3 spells CASSQGPRDNEQFF. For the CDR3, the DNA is TGTGCCAGCAGCCAAGGCCCCAGGGATAATGAGCAGTTCTTC.

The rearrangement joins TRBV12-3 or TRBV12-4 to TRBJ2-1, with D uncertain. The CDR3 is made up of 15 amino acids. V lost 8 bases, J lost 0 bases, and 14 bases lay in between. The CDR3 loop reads CASGWGSSSYNEQFF. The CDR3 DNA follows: TGTGCCAGCGGGTGGGGTTCAAGCTCCTACAATGAGCAGTTCTTC.

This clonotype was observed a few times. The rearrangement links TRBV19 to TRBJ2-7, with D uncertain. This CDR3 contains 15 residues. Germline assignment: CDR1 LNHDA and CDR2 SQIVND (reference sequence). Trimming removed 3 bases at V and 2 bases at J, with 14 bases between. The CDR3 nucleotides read TGTGCCAGTAGTATTGGTAGGTACTTAGCCTACGAGCAGTACTTC. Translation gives CASSIGRYLAYEQYF. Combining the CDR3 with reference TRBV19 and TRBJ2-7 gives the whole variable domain DGGITQSPKYLFRKEGQNVTLSCEQNLNHDAMYWYRQDPGQGLRLIYYSQIVNDFQKGDIAEGYSVSREKKESFPLTVTSAQKNPTAFYLCASSIGRYLAYEQYFGPGTRLTVT.

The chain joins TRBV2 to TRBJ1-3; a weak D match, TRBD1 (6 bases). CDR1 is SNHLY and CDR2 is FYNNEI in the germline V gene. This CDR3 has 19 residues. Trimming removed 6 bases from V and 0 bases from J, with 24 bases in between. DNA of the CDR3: TGTGCCAGCAGCCCGGGATTGGGGGGCGAACCCACCTCTGGAAACACCATATATTTT. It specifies CASSPGLGGEPTSGNTIYF.

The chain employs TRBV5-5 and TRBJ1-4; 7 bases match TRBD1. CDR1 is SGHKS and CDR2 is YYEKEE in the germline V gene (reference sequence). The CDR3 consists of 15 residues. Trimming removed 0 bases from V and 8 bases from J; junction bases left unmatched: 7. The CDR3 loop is CASSLVGGSREKLFF. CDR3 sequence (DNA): TGTGCCAGCAGCTTGGTAGGGGGCTCTCGGGAAAAACTGTTTTTT.

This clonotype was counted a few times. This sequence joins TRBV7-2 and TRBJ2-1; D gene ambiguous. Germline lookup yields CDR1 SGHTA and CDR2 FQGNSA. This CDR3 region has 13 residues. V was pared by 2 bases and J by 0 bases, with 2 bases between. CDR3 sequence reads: CASSLFSYNEQFF. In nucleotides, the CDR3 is TGTGCCAGCAGCTTATTCTCCTACAATGAGCAGTTCTTC.

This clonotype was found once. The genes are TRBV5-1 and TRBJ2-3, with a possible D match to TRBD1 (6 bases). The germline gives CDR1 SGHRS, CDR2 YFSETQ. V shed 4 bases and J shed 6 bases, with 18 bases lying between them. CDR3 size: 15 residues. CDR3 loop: CASSLDRPRMDTQYF. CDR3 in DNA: TGCGCCAGCAGCCTTGACAGGCCCCGCATGGATACGCAGTATTTT.

The CDR3 DNA reads as TGTGCCAGCAGTTACAGGGGGCGGAATACCTACGAGCAGTACTTC. It encodes CASSYRGRNTYEQYF. This chain joins TRBV12-3 or TRBV12-4 and TRBJ2-7, with 9 bases matching TRBD1. The CDR3 has 15 amino acids. Unmatched junction bases numbered 6, after V lost 4 bases and J lost 2 bases.

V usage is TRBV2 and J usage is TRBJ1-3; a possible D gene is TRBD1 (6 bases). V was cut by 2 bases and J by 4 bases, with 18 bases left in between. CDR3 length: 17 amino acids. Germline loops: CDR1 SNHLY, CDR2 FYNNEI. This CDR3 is CASSERTPGTPGNTIYF. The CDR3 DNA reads TGTGCCAGCAGTGAAAGGACCCCCGGGACACCAGGAAACACCATATATTTT.

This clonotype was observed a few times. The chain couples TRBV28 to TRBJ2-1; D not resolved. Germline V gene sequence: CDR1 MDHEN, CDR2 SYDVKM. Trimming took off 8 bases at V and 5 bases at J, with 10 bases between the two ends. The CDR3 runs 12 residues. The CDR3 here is CASEHGDNEQFF. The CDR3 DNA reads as TGTGCCAGCGAACATGGCGACAATGAGCAGTTCTTC.

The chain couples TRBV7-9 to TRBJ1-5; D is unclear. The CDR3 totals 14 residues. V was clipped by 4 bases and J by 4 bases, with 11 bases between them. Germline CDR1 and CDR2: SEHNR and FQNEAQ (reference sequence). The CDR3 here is CASSSETRNQPQHF. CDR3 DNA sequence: TGTGCCAGCAGCTCCGAAACAAGAAATCAGCCCCAGCATTTT. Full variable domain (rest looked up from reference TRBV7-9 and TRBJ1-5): DTGVSQNPRHKITKRGQNVTFRCDPISEHNRLYWYRQTLGQGPEFLTYFQNEAQLEKSRLLSDRFSAERPKGSFSTLEIQRTEQGDSAMYLCASSSETRNQPQHFGDGTRLSIL.

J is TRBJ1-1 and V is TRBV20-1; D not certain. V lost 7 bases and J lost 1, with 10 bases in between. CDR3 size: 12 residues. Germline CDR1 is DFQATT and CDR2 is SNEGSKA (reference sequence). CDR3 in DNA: TGCAGTGGACAAGGGAAGAACACTGAAGCTTTCTTT. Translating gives CSGQGKNTEAFF.

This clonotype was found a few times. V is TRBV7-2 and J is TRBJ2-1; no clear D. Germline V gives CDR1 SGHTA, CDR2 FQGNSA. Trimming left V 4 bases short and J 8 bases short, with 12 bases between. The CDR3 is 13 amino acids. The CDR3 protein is CASSSARLHEQFF. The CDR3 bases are TGTGCCAGCAGCTCCGCCCGATTGCATGAGCAGTTCTTC.

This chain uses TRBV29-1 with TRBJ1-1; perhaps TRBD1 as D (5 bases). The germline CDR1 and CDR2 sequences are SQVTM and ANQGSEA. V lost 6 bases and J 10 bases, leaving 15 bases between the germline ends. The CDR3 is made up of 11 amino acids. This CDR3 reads CSVLGAGRAFF. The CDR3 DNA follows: TGCAGCGTCCTTGGGGCAGGGCGAGCTTTCTTT.

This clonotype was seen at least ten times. The CDR3, as DNA: TGTGCCAGCAGCTTAGGGCAGGGGGCGTATACTGAGCAGTTCTTC. The encoded protein is CASSLGQGAYTEQFF. The chain has TRBV11-2 and TRBJ2-1; 8 positions match TRBD1. The junction had 8 bases not matched to a gene; V was cut back by 1 base and J by 9 bases. This CDR3 spans 15 amino acids. Germline CDR1 and CDR2: SGHAT and FQNNGV.

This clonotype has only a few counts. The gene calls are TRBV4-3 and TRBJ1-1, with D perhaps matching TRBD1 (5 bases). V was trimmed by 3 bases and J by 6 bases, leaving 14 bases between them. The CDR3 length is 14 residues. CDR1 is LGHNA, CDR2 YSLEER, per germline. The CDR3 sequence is CASSQLEGRPEAFF. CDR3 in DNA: TGCGCCAGCAGCCAGCTGGAGGGGCGCCCTGAAGCTTTCTTT.

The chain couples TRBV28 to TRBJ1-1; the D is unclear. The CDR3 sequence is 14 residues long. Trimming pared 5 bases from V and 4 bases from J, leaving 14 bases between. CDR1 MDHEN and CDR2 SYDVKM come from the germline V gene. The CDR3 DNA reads TGTGCCAGCAGTCCCGTTCTTGGGCGCACTGAAGCTTTCTTT. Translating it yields CASSPVLGRTEAFF.

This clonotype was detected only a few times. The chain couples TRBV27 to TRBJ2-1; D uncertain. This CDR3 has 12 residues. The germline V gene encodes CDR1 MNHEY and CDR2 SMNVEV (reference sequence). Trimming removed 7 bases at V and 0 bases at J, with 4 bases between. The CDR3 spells CASTGSYNEQFF. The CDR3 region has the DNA TGTGCCAGCACAGGCTCCTACAATGAGCAGTTCTTC.

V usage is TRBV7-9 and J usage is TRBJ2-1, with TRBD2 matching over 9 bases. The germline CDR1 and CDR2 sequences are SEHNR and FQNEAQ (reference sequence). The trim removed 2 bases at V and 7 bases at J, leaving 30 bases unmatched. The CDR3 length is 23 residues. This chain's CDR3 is CASSLTQIGLVSGRSVHDNEQFF. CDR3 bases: TGTGCCAGCAGCTTAACCCAGATAGGTTTGGTTAGCGGGAGATCCGTACACGATAATGAGCAGTTCTTC.

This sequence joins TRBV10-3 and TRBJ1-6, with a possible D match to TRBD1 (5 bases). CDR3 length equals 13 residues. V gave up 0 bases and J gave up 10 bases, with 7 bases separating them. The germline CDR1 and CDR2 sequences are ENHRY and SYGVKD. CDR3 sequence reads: CAISESGVSPLHF. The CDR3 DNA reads TGTGCCATCAGTGAGTCGGGGGTCTCACCCCTCCACTTT.

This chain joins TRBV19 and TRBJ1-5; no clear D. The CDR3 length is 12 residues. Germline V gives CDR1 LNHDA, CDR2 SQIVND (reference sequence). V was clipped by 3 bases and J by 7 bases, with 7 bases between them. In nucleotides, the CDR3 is TGTGCCAGTAGTATTATGGTCCAGCCCCAGCATTTT. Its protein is CASSIMVQPQHF.

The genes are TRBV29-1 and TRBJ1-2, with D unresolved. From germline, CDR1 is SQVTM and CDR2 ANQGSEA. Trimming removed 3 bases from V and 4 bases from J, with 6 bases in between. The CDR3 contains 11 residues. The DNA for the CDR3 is TGCAGCGTTGAGCACAGCTATGGCTACACCTTC. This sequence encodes CSVEHSYGYTF.

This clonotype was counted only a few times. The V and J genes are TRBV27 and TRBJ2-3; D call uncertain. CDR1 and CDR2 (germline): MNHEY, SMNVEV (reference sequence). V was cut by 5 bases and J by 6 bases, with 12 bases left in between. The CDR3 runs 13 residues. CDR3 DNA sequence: TGTGCCAGCAGTCCTCGGTCCCCCGATACGCAGTATTTT. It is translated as CASSPRSPDTQYF.

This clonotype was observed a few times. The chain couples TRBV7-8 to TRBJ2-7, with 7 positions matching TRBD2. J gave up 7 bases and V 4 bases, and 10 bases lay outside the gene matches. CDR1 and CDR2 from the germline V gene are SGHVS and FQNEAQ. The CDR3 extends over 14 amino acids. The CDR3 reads CASSWGGVGWEQYF. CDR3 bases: TGTGCCAGCAGCTGGGGGGGGGTGGGTTGGGAGCAGTACTTC.

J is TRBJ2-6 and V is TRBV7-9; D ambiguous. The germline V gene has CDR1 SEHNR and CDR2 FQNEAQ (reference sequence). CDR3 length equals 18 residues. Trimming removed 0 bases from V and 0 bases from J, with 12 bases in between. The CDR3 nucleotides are TGTGCCAGCAGCTTAGCATGGCGGTCGTCCTCTGGGGCCAACGTCCTGACTTTC. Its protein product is CASSLAWRSSSGANVLTF.

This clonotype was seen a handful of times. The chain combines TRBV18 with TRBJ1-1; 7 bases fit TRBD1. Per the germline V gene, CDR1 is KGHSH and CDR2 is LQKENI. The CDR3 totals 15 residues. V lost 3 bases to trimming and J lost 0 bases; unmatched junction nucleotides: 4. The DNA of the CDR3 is TGTGCCAGCTCACCGTCACAGGGGCTGAACACTGAAGCTTTCTTT. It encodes CASSPSQGLNTEAFF.

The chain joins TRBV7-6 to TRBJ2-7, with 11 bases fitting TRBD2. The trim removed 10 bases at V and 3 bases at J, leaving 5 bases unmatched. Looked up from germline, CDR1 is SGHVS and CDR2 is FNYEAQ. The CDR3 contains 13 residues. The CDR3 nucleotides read TGTGCCACAAAAGGACTAGCGGGCTACGAGCAGTACTTC. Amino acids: CATKGLAGYEQYF. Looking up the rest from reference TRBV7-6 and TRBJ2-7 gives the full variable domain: GAGVSQSPRYKVTKRGQDVALRCDPISGHVSLYWYRQALGQGPEFLTYFNYEAQQDKSGLPNDRFSAERPEGSISTLTIQRTEQRDSAMYRCATKGLAGYEQYFGPGTRLTVT.

CDR3 in amino acids: CASSLVGSFSYNEQFF. Written as DNA, the CDR3 is TGTGCCAGCAGCTTAGTAGGGTCTTTCTCCTACAATGAGCAGTTCTTC. The chain has TRBV7-2 and TRBJ2-1; D gene unclear. V shed 1 base and J shed 0 bases, with 10 bases lying between them. Germline V gene lookup returns CDR1 SGHTA and CDR2 FQGNSA. The CDR3 is made up of 16 amino acids.